This T cell receptor beta chain was captured in a study of blood T cell repertoires in COVID-19. Study overall: Sources were T cells, B-cell-depleted T cells, or PBMCs; the material itself was cDNA or gDNA.

Libraries were prepared by immunoSEQ multiplex PCR; TCRdb keeps only in-frame clonotypes and omits some of them. The table shows about 50,000 clones, with around 78% occurring only once. The germline V and J ends were trimmed by 4 bases and 10 bases, with 11 bases remaining between them. The CDR3 is made up of 13 amino acids. The germline V gene has CDR1 SGHTA and CDR2 FQGNSA. The genes are TRBV7-2 and TRBJ1-6, with D perhaps matching TRBD1 (5 bases). The source is a human donor in a cohort sampled during active COVID-19. Sequenced material: peripheral blood. Here the CDR3 DNA reads TGTGCCAGCAGCTCTTGGACAAAATCACCCCTCCACTTT. This gives the protein CASSSWTKSPLHF.